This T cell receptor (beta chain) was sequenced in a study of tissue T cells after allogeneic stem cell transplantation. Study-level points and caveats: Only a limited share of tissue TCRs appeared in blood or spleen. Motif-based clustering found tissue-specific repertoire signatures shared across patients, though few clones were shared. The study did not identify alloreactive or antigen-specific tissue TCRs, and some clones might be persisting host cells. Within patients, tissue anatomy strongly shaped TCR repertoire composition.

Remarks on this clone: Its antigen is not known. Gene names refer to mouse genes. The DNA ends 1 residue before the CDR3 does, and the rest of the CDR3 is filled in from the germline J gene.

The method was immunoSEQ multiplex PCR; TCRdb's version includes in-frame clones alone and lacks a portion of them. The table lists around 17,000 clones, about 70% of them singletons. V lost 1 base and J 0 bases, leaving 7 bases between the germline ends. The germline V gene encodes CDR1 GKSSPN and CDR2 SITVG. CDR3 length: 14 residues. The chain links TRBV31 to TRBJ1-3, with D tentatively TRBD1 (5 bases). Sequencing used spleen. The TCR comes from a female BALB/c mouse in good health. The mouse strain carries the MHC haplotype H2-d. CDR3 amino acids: CAWSRGNSGNTLYF. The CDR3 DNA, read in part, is TGTGCCTGGAGTCGGGGCAATTCTGGAAATACGCTCTAT.